A selection of T cell receptor beta chains follows, all from one sample in a study of T-cell reconstitution after alpha-beta-depleted transplantation in children. Each CDR3 protein is one row after TCRdb ran MiXCR on the PCR reads. The sample comprises about 830,000 distinct CDR3 sequences, roughly 15% of which are singletons, and roughly 5% rests with the top ten. The material was PBMCs, mostly from graft donor cells, obtained 360 days after TCRalphabeta/CD19-depleted stem cell transplant. These receptors were collected from a male patient between 5 and 17 years old who had a stem cell transplant for acute lymphoblastic leukemia, so the T cells may come from the graft donor. The CDR3 runs from the conserved cysteine through the conserved F or W. D genes are given only for firm matches. The size entry is marked missing in some rows and otherwise reads once, few, many or a size class.

j_gene | d_gene | v_gene | abundance | len | CDR3aa | CDR3nt
TRBJ2-5 | TRBD2 | TRBV15 | . | 18 | CATSSEGLAGMYQETQYF | TGTGCCACCAGCAGTGAAGGACTAGCGGGGATGTACCAAGAGACCCAGTACTTC
TRBJ2-1 | TRBD2 | TRBV4-1 | few | 18 | CASTFIGEKRELYNEQFF | TGCGCCAGCACCTTCATAGGAGAAAAGCGGGAGTTGTATAATGAGCAGTTCTTC
TRBJ1-1 | . | TRBV19 | . | 15 | CASEPGGYMNTEAFF | TGTGCCAGTGAGCCCGGGGGCTACATGAACACTGAAGCTTTCTTT
TRBJ1-5 | . | TRBV3-1 | . | 13 | CASREGPGRPQHF | TGTGCCAGCAGAGAAGGACCGGGACGGCCCCAGCATTTT
TRBJ2-7 | . | TRBV20-1 | few | 13 | CSAITGSSYEQYF | TGCAGTGCTATAACAGGGAGCTCCTACGAGCAGTACTTC
TRBJ2-5 | TRBD2 | TRBV27 | . | 16 | CASSTWTSGNQETQYF | TGTGCCAGCAGTACGTGGACTAGCGGGAACCAAGAGACCCAGTACTTC
TRBJ2-2 | TRBD2 | TRBV5-1 | many | 15 | CASSKSGTNTGELFF | TGCGCCAGCTCTAAGAGCGGGACGAACACCGGGGAGCTGTTTTTT
TRBJ2-5 | . | TRBV20-1 | few | 15 | CSATLRGGIMKTQYF | TGCAGTGCTACTCTTAGGGGGGGCATAATGAAGACCCAGTACTTC
TRBJ1-6 | TRBD1 | TRBV7-2 | . | 16 | CASSLKLYRGQAPLHF | TGTGCCAGCAGCCTAAAGCTGTACAGGGGGCAAGCACCCCTCCACTTT
TRBJ2-3 | TRBD1 | TRBV7-6 | . | 15 | CASSPRTGAKDTQYF | TGTGCCAGCAGCCCACGGACAGGGGCAAAGGATACGCAGTATTTT
TRBJ2-7 | . | TRBV6-1 | many | 14 | CASSTQRTSYEQYF | TGTGCCAGCAGTACACAGCGTACCTCCTACGAGCAGTACTTC
TRBJ1-4 | . | TRBV15 | few | 16 | CATSRDKAVPNEKLFF | TGTGCCACCAGCAGAGATAAGGCAGTACCTAATGAAAAACTGTTTTTT
TRBJ1-6 | . | TRBV6-6 | few | 13 | CASSLRDNSPLHF | TGTGCCAGCAGTTTAAGGGATAATTCACCCCTCCACTTT
TRBJ2-3 | . | TRBV9 | few | 14 | CASSVTLLTDTQYF | TGTGCCAGCAGCGTCACCTTACTCACAGATACGCAGTATTTT
TRBJ2-7 | . | TRBV13 | . | 15 | CASSPMRGGSYEQYF | TGTGCCAGCAGCCCTATGAGAGGGGGCTCCTACGAGCAGTACTTC
TRBJ1-2 | TRBD1 | TRBV4-2 | few | 17 | CASSQPIRGGGPYGYTF | TGTGCCAGCAGCCAACCCATAAGGGGAGGGGGCCCCTATGGCTACACCTTC
TRBJ1-5 | . | TRBV12-3/TRBV12-4 | . | 13 | CASSDSEGQPQHF | TGTGCCAGCAGTGATTCGGAAGGTCAGCCCCAGCATTTT
TRBJ2-7 | . | TRBV12-3/TRBV12-4 | . | 13 | CASSSGPPYEQYF | TGTGCCAGCAGTTCCGGACCCCCCTACGAGCAGTACTTC
TRBJ2-1 | . | TRBV7-6 | few | 13 | CASSLDPEDEQFF | TGTGCCAGCAGCTTAGATCCGGAAGATGAGCAGTTCTTC
TRBJ2-6 | . | TRBV9 | . | 16 | CASSLTSNSGANVLTF | TGTGCCAGCAGCCTAACCTCCAACTCTGGGGCCAACGTCCTGACTTTC
TRBJ2-5 | TRBD2 | TRBV20-1 | . | 15 | CSARDGTRGGMTQYF | TGCAGTGCTAGAGATGGGACTAGAGGGGGGATGACCCAGTACTTC
TRBJ2-5 | . | TRBV5-1 | . | 13 | CASSPRAEETQYF | TGCGCCTCCTCGCCTCGGGCAGAAGAGACCCAGTACTTC
TRBJ2-7 | TRBD1 | TRBV7-9 | . | 14 | CASSQTGGNYEQYF | TGTGCCAGCAGCCAGACAGGGGGCAACTACGAGCAGTACTTC
TRBJ2-1 | TRBD2 | TRBV10-3 | . | 18 | CATKGGLAGSSSYNEQFF | TGTGCCACCAAAGGGGGACTAGCGGGAAGTAGCTCCTACAATGAGCAGTTCTTC